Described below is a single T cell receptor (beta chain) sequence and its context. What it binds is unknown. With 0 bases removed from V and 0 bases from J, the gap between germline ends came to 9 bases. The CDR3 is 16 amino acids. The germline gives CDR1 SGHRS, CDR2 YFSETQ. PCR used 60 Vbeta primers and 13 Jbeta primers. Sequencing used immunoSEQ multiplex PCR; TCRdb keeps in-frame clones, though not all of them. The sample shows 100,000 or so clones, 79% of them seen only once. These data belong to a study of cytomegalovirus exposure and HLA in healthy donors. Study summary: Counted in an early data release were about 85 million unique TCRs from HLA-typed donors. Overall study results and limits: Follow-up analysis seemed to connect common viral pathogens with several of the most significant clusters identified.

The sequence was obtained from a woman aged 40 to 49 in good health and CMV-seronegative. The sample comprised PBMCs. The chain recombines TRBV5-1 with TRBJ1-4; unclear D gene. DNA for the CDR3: TGCGCCAGCAGCTTGGAGGGAGCAGCAACTAATGAAAAACTGTTTTTT. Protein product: CASSLEGAATNEKLFF.